The rows below give T cell receptor beta chains drawn from one sample of a study of response to subunit inactivated influenza vaccine. Each CDR3 protein gets one entry after TCRdb re-called the RT-PCR reads with MiXCR. The sample lists about 650,000 distinct CDR3 sequences, approximately 14% occurring once. Sequenced here: PBMCs from blood, sampled approximately 12 days after vaccination. The receptors originated from a man aged 45-60 years who received an inactivated influenza vaccine. CDR3s include the opening cysteine and the closing phenylalanine or tryptophan. The D gene is left open where the match is weak. Expanded clones are given a class, and other clones once, few, many or no size at all.

j_call v_call d_call clone_size cdr3_nt cdr3_aa
TRBJ2-5 TRBV6-5 - - TGTGCCAGCAGTTACGCACTAGCCGCAGAGACCCAGTACTTC CASSYALAAETQYF
TRBJ2-7 TRBV3-1 - - TGTGCCAGCAGCCAGGGGTCAAATTTGGGGGCCTACGAGCAGTACTTC CASSQGSNLGAYEQYF
TRBJ1-4 TRBV28 TRBD1 - TGTGCCAGCAGTTTTATCGGACAGGGGGACGAAAAACTGTTTTTT CASSFIGQGDEKLFF
TRBJ2-4 TRBV4-1 TRBD1 - TGCGCCAGCAGCCTGGGACAGCCAGGGTCCAAAAACATTCAGTACTTC CASSLGQPGSKNIQYF
TRBJ2-5 TRBV15 - - TGTGCCACCAGCAGAGATGACTGGGGTGGGACCCAGTACTTC CATSRDDWGGTQYF
TRBJ1-6 TRBV4-3 - - TGCGCCAGCAGCCACCCAGACAGAAAAAATTCACCCCTCCACTTT CASSHPDRKNSPLHF
TRBJ2-3 TRBV20-1 TRBD2 few TGCAGTGTTGCGGGGGACCCAGACACAGATACGCAGTATTTT CSVAGDPDTDTQYF
TRBJ2-5 TRBV12-3/TRBV12-4 - - TGTGCCAGCAGCACTCAGGGGGGGGGACAAGAGACCCAGTACTTC CASSTQGGGQETQYF
TRBJ2-5 TRBV19 TRBD2 - TGTGCCAGTAGAGCCGGACTAGCGGTGCCCCCCCAGTACTTC CASRAGLAVPPQYF
TRBJ2-2 TRBV4-3 TRBD2 - TGCGCCAGCAGCCAAACTAGCGGGAGTCGCCGGGAGCTGTTTTTT CASSQTSGSRRELFF